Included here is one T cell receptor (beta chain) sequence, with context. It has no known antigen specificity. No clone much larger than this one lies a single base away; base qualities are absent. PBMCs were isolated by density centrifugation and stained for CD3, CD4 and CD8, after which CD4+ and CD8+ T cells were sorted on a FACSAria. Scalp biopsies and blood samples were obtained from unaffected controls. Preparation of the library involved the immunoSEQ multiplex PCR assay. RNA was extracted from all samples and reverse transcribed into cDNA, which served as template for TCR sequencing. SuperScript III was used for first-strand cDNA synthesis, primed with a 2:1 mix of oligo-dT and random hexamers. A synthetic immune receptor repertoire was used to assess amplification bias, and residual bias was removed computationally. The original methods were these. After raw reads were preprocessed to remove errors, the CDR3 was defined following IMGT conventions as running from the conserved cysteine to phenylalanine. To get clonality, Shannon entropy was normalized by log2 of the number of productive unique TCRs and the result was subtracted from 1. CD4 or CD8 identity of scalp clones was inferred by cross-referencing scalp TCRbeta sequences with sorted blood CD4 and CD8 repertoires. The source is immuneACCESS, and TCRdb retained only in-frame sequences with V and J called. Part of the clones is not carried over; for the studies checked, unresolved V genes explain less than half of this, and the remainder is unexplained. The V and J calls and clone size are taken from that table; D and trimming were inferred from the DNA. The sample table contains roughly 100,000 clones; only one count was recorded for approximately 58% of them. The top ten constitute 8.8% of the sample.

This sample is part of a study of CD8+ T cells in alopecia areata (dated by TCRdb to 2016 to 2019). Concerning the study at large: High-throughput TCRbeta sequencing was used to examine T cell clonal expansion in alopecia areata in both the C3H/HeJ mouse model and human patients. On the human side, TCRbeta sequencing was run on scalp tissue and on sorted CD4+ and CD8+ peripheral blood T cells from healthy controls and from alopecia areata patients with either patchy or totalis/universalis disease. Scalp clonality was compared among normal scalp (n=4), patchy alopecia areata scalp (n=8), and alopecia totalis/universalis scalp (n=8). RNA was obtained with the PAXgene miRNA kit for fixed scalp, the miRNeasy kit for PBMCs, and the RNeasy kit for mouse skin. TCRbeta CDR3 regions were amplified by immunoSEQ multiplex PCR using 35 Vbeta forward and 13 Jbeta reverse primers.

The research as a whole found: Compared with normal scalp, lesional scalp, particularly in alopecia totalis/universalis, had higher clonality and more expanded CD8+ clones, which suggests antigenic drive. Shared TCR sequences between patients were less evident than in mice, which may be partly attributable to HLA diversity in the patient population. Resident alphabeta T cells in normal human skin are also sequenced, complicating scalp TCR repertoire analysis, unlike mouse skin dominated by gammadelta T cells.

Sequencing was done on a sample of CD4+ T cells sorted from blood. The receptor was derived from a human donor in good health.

The CDR3 protein: CASSNGQGQANYGYTF. The sequence in DNA is TGCGCCAGCAGCAACGGACAGGGGCAAGCTAACTATGGCTACACCTTC. The rearrangement combines TRBV5-1 with TRBJ1-2; TRBD1 agrees with 9 junctional bases. CDR3 length: 16 amino acids, cysteine to phenylalanine. The read is trimmed to its CDR3 DNA, 48 bases read in frame from base 1. Trimming takes 4 bases off V and 0 bases off J; junction bases not matched to a gene: 7. CDR1 and CDR2 were assigned from the germline V gene as SGHRS and YFSETQ.